This T cell receptor beta chain derives from a study of CD8 T cells in ankylosing spondylitis. Trimming stripped 4 bases from V and 6 bases from J, with 10 bases between. The CDR3 covers 12 residues. Germline V gene lookup returns CDR1 MGHRA and CDR2 YSYEKL. A few counts support this clonotype. Its antigen remains unidentified. Quantitative 5'-RACE with molecular barcodes generated TCR beta libraries. MiXCR was run by TCRdb on the 5' RACE reads, yielding one entry per CDR3 protein. The table includes about 90,000 distinct CDR3 sequences, roughly 8.8% detected once. Study-wide findings and caveats: Significant enrichment of disease-linked clones was reported in matched ankylosing spondylitis synovial fluid. In synovial fluid and blood from reactive arthritis, some motif variants were previously reported. In ankylosing spondylitis blood, a motif of roughly eight highly homologous TCR beta variants appeared characteristic.

Sample: blood, either unsorted or a sorted T cell fraction (not recorded which). The chain uses TRBV4-1 and TRBJ2-7; D uncertain. This TCR derives from a male donor with ankylosing spondylitis. The chain's CDR3 is CASSPTRGEQYF. The CDR3 DNA sequence: TGCGCCAGCAGCCCCACTCGAGGCGAGCAGTACTTC.